Shown below are 29 T cell receptor beta chains from a single sample sequenced in a study of cytomegalovirus exposure and HLA in healthy donors. PCR employed 60 Vbeta and 13 Jbeta primers. TCRdb's table, derived via immunoSEQ multiplex PCR, lists solely in-frame clones and lacks some. Seen here are about 120,000 clones, 17% observed once, and the top ten hold 2.9%. Sequencing used PBMCs. Receptors were obtained from a female donor in good health and CMV-seropositive.

This clone was detected a few times. This chain connects TRBV28 to TRBJ1-1; D is unresolved. The V end lost 2 bases, the J end lost 2 bases, and 3 bases lay between the germline ends. The CDR3 is 12 residues long. Germline V CDR1 and CDR2: MDHEN, SYDVKM. CDR3 residues: CASSLTNTEAFF. CDR3 nucleotides: TGTGCCAGCAGTTTAACTAACACTGAAGCTTTCTTT. The full variable domain, its missing parts supplied by reference TRBV28 and TRBJ1-1, is DVKVTQSSRYLVKRTGEKVFLECVQDMDHENMFWYRQDPGLGLRLIYFSYDVKMKEKGDIPEGYSVSREKKERFSLILESASTNQTSMYLCASSLTNTEAFFGQGTRLTVV.

This clone came up a few times. The chain recombines TRBV6-1 with TRBJ1-1; perhaps TRBD1 as D (6 bases). The CDR3 totals 13 residues. Germline V gene sequence: CDR1 MNHNS, CDR2 SASEGT. Trimming pared 6 bases from V and 3 bases from J, leaving 11 bases between. The CDR3 DNA reads as TGTGCCAGCAGGGGGGGGCGGGACACTGAAGCTTTCTTT. This codes for CASRGGRDTEAFF.

This chain links TRBV2 with TRBJ1-1, with 9 nucleotides matching TRBD1. Trimming cost V 6 bases and J 1 base; bases outside gene matches: 12. Germline V gene sequence: CDR1 SNHLY, CDR2 FYNNEI. The CDR3 sequence is 17 residues long. The CDR3 is CASRAVPGQGENTEAFF. For the CDR3, the DNA is TGTGCCAGCAGGGCCGTTCCGGGACAGGGAGAGAACACTGAAGCTTTCTTT.

This clone was seen a handful of times. The chain is built from TRBV7-9 and TRBJ2-1; 7 bases map to TRBD1. Germline CDR1 is SEHNR and CDR2 is FQNEAQ (reference sequence). V lost 7 bases and J lost 5; bases outside the gene matches: 11. The CDR3 has 15 amino acids. The CDR3 DNA follows: TGTGCCAGCAACCCTCCGGGACAGCTAGACAATGAGCAGTTCTTC. It yields the protein CASNPPGQLDNEQFF.

This clone turned up a few times. The V and J genes are TRBV12-5 and TRBJ1-1; D gene ambiguous. V was cut by 2 bases and J by 6 bases, with 10 bases left in between. Germline CDR1 and CDR2: LGHNT and FRNRAP. The CDR3 length is 13 residues. The CDR3 region is CASGLYGVAEAFF. CDR3 coding DNA: TGTGCTAGTGGTTTGTACGGGGTAGCTGAAGCTTTCTTT.

The DNA of the CDR3 is TGTGCCAGCAGCGAAAGAACAGGGGGCAGGAACGAGCAGTACTTC. This translates into CASSERTGGRNEQYF. The V and J genes are TRBV9 and TRBJ2-7; 9 bases map to TRBD1. Germline CDR1 and CDR2: SGDLS and YYNGEE. The CDR3 is 15 amino acids. V dropped 3 bases and J dropped 5; count of bases not matched to a gene: 9.

This clone was seen a few times. The chain joins TRBV28 to TRBJ1-4, with 9 positions matching TRBD1. Germline loops: CDR1 MDHEN, CDR2 SYDVKM. J was trimmed by 7 bases and V by 6 bases; bases with no gene match: 15. This CDR3 region has 17 residues. The DNA of the CDR3 is TGTGCCAGCAGCTACACCTTATCGGGACAGGGTGTTGAAAAACTGTTTTTT. The encoded protein is CASSYTLSGQGVEKLFF.

The chain couples TRBV7-2 to TRBJ2-1; tentative D call: TRBD2 (6 bases). The CDR3 totals 13 residues. With 2 bases removed from V and 13 bases from J, the gap between germline ends came to 15 bases. The germline gives CDR1 SGHTA, CDR2 FQGNSA. CDR3 in amino acids: CASSLSRLGAQFF. The CDR3 region has the DNA TGTGCCAGCAGCTTATCCCGACTAGGCGCACAGTTCTTC.

The rearrangement links TRBV2 to TRBJ2-5; D might be TRBD2 (6 bases). Trimming took 1 base from V and 1 from J, leaving 13 bases between them. From germline, CDR1 is SNHLY and CDR2 FYNNEI. CDR3 length equals 16 residues. This chain's CDR3 is CASSEGIAEGQETQYF. The CDR3 nucleotides read TGTGCCAGCAGTGAAGGGATAGCGGAAGGCCAAGAGACCCAGTACTTC.

This clone came up a few times. The rearrangement joins TRBV13 to TRBJ1-1; D uncertain. In germline, CDR1 is PRHDT, CDR2 FYEKMQ (reference sequence). V was trimmed by 3 bases and J by 3 bases, leaving 8 bases between them. This CDR3 is 13 amino acids long. The CDR3 sequence: CASSLEPDTEAFF. Here the CDR3 DNA reads TGTGCCAGCAGCTTGGAGCCGGACACTGAAGCTTTCTTT.

This chain connects TRBV5-1 to TRBJ2-2; D perhaps matches TRBD1 (5 bases). Germline assignment: CDR1 SGHRS and CDR2 YFSETQ. The germline V and J ends were trimmed by 0 bases and 3 bases, with 6 bases remaining between them. The CDR3 runs 14 residues. This chain's CDR3 is CASSLGQHTGELFF. CDR3 in DNA: TGCGCCAGCAGCTTGGGACAGCACACCGGGGAGCTGTTTTTT.

Here the CDR3 reads CASSPRGTGDTGELFF. Here the CDR3 DNA reads TGTGCCAGCAGTCCTCGTGGGACAGGGGACACCGGGGAGCTGTTTTTT. The chain combines TRBV28 with TRBJ2-2; 10 bases match TRBD1. V shed 5 bases, J shed 3 bases, and the junction held 6 bases outside the gene matches. CDR1 and CDR2 (germline): MDHEN, SYDVKM. This CDR3 has 16 residues.

This clone was observed a few times. The V gene is TRBV7-2, the J gene TRBJ2-5; D is uncertain. Germline CDR1 and CDR2: SGHTA and FQGNSA. V was cut by 1 base and J by 3 bases, with 9 bases left in between. The CDR3 has 14 amino acids. The CDR3, as DNA: TGTGCCAGCAGCTTAGTCGGTACAGAAGAGACCCAGTACTTC. This codes for CASSLVGTEETQYF.

The CDR3 region has the DNA TGTGCCAGTAAGTTTAGCGGGGGGCCCTACGAGCAGTACTTC. It is translated as CASKFSGGPYEQYF. V gene TRBV19 combines with J gene TRBJ2-7; 10 bases map to TRBD2. The CDR3 spans 14 residues. V trimming: 7 bases; J trimming: 2 bases; junction bases outside the gene matches: 5. Germline loops: CDR1 LNHDA, CDR2 SQIVND (reference sequence).

There are a few counts of this clone. The chain recombines TRBV7-6 with TRBJ2-5; TRBD2 matches 10 bases. The germline V gene encodes CDR1 SGHVS and CDR2 FNYEAQ. J lost 0 bases, V lost 6 bases, and 13 bases had no gene match. The CDR3 is 18 amino acids. CDR3 in amino acids: CASSRAPALAGNQETQYF. Written as DNA, the CDR3 is TGTGCCAGCAGTCGCGCCCCTGCACTAGCGGGAAACCAAGAGACCCAGTACTTC.

The chain has TRBV15 and TRBJ1-5; D not certain. CDR1 is LNHNV, CDR2 YYDKDF, per germline (reference sequence). The CDR3 is made up of 11 amino acids. V lost 0 bases and J 9 bases, leaving 3 bases between the germline ends. CDR3 in amino acids: CATSRDGPQHF. In DNA form, the CDR3 reads TGTGCCACCAGCAGAGACGGGCCCCAGCATTTT.

This chain joins TRBV18 and TRBJ1-4, with TRBD1 as a possible D gene (6 bases). The CDR3 sequence is 15 residues long. Per germline, CDR1 KGHSH and CDR2 LQKENI. Between the trimmed V and J ends, which lost 4 bases and 8 bases, there was a span of 17 bases. This CDR3 is CASSQFVTGGEKLFF. CDR3 sequence (DNA): TGTGCCAGCTCACAGTTCGTGACAGGCGGCGAAAAACTGTTTTTT.

V is TRBV29-1 and J is TRBJ2-2; the D gene is possibly TRBD2 (5 bases). V was cut by 6 bases and J by 13 bases, with 18 bases left in between. This CDR3 contains 12 residues. The germline CDR1 and CDR2 sequences are SQVTM and ANQGSEA. The CDR3 nucleotides read TGCAGCGTGGGTGATGAGGAGGTCCGGCTGTTTTTT. This encodes CSVGDEEVRLFF.

The V and J genes are TRBV5-4 and TRBJ1-5, with D possibly being TRBD1 (6 bases). The length of the CDR3 is 15 residues. The ends were cut back, 0 bases at V and 3 bases at J, with 10 bases in the middle. In germline, CDR1 is SGHNT, CDR2 YYREEE (reference sequence). The CDR3, as DNA: TGTGCCAGCAGCTTGGACGGACAGATCAATCAGCCCCAGCATTTT. Translating gives CASSLDGQINQPQHF.

CDR3 region: CASNTPGIPTRQYF. The CDR3 region has the DNA TGTGCCAGCAACACACCGGGGATACCTACGAGGCAGTACTTC. This chain joins TRBV2 and TRBJ2-7; D might be TRBD2 (5 bases). V lost 7 bases and J 9 bases, leaving 22 bases between the germline ends. Per the germline V gene, CDR1 is SNHLY and CDR2 is FYNNEI. The CDR3 sequence is 14 residues long. The variable domain in full, with the rest retrieved from reference TRBV2 and TRBJ2-7, is EPEVTQTPSHQVTQMGQEVILRCVPISNHLYFYWYRQILGQKVEFLVSFYNNEISEKSEIFDDQFSVERPDGSNFTLKIRSTKLEDSAMYFCASNTPGIPTRQYFGPGTRLTVT.

The genes are TRBV28 and TRBJ1-5; D perhaps matches TRBD1 (5 bases). From germline, CDR1 is MDHEN and CDR2 SYDVKM. The CDR3 is 16 amino acids. The germline V and J ends were trimmed by 6 bases and 2 bases, with 17 bases remaining between them. CDR3 DNA: TGTGCCAGCAGCATCACAGGCAACTGGGGCAATCAGCCCCAGCATTTT. Residues: CASSITGNWGNQPQHF.

V and J are TRBV6-5 and TRBJ1-4; TRBD1 matches 8 bases. CDR3 size: 14 residues. Germline V lookup: CDR1 MNHEY, CDR2 SVGAGI. V trimming: 5 bases; J trimming: 6 bases; junction bases outside the gene matches: 5. The CDR3 sequence: CASSRQGFDEKLFF. The DNA of the CDR3 is TGTGCCAGCAGTAGACAGGGGTTCGATGAAAAACTGTTTTTT.

CDR3 nucleotide sequence: TGCGCCAGCAGCCAAGATGAGCGCGGGAGGGCTTACGAGCAGTACTTC. Amino acids: CASSQDERGRAYEQYF. The V and J genes are TRBV4-3 and TRBJ2-7, with 9 bases matching TRBD2. After removal of 0 bases from V and 4 bases from J, the junction contained 7 bases not matched to a gene. CDR1 LGHNA and CDR2 YSLEER come from the germline V gene. This CDR3 contains 16 residues.

This clone was counted between two and nine times. This chain connects TRBV5-1 to TRBJ2-3; TRBD1 agrees at 7 bases. The CDR3 totals 15 residues. Per the germline V gene, CDR1 is SGHRS and CDR2 is YFSETQ. Trimming removed 7 bases from V and 1 base from J; junction bases left unmatched: 9. The CDR3 nucleotides read TGCGCCAGCTTACCGGGACAGTCGGGCACAGATACGCAGTATTTT. Protein: CASLPGQSGTDTQYF. Full variable domain (outside the CDR3, taken from reference TRBV5-1 and TRBJ2-3): KAGVTQTPRYLIKTRGQQVTLSCSPISGHRSVSWYQQTPGQGLQFLFEYFSETQRNKGNFPGRFSGRQFSNSRSEMNVSTLELGDSALYLCASLPGQSGTDTQYFGPGTRLTVL.

This clone has just a few counts. The chain's CDR3 is CAFQRIYEQYF. For the CDR3, the DNA is TGTGCCTTCCAGAGGATTTACGAGCAGTACTTC. The chain joins TRBV30 to TRBJ2-7; D remains unclear. The V end lost 7 bases, the J end lost 4 bases, and 11 bases lay between the germline ends. Germline assignment: CDR1 GTSNPN and CDR2 SVGIG (reference sequence). CDR3 length equals 11 residues.

This sequence joins TRBV25-1 and TRBJ2-2; D possibly corresponds to TRBD1 (5 bases). CDR1 and CDR2 from the germline V gene are MGHDK and SYGVNS. V shed 1 base and J shed 7 bases, with 13 bases lying between them. The CDR3 spans 15 residues. CDR3 nucleotide sequence: TGTGCCAGCAGTGAATCCCGGGCAGGGCACGGGGAGCTGTTTTTT. Its protein is CASSESRAGHGELFF.

This clone has a handful of counts. This chain joins TRBV7-3 and TRBJ1-1; 7 nucleotides agree with TRBD1. Trimming at V came to 5 bases and at J to 1 base, leaving 4 bases not matched to a gene. The CDR3 is made up of 14 amino acids. CDR1 is SGHTA, CDR2 FQGTGA, per germline. CDR3 loop: CASSRDSGNTEAFF. CDR3 nucleotides: TGTGCCAGCAGCCGGGACAGTGGGAACACTGAAGCTTTCTTT. The variable domain in full, completed from reference TRBV7-3 and TRBJ1-1, reads GAGVSQTPSNKVTEKGKYVELRCDPISGHTALYWYRQSLGQGPEFLIYFQGTGAADDSGLPNDRFFAVRPEGSVSTLKIQRTERGDSAVYLCASSRDSGNTEAFFGQGTRLTVV.

The chain is built from TRBV9 and TRBJ2-7; a weak D match, TRBD1 (5 bases). In germline, CDR1 is SGDLS, CDR2 YYNGEE. The V end lost 3 bases, the J end lost 0 bases, and 7 bases lay between the germline ends. The CDR3 spans 13 residues. The chain's CDR3 is CASSEGNSYEQYF. The CDR3 DNA sequence: TGTGCCAGCAGCGAGGGGAACTCCTACGAGCAGTACTTC.

This chain uses TRBV4-1 with TRBJ2-7, with unresolved D. The V gene lost 2 bases and the J gene lost 2 bases, with 16 bases spanning the gap. From germline, CDR1 is MGHRA and CDR2 YSYEKL. The CDR3 has 16 amino acids. CDR3 coding DNA: TGCGCCAGCAGCCAATGGAGATCCCTTCCAACCTACGAGCAGTACTTC. Translated, it gives CASSQWRSLPTYEQYF.